The T cell receptor (beta chain) described here comes from a study of T cell responses to AZD1222 COVID-19 vaccine. As regards this clone: Its antigen is still unknown.

CDR1 is MNHEY, CDR2 SMNVEV, per germline (reference sequence). CDR3 length: 16 amino acids. V was trimmed by 6 bases and J by 0 bases, leaving 14 bases between them. Findings of the study overall: It should be noted that donors were predominantly white British and more often female, and clonal diversity was possibly underestimated. Baseline seropositivity occurred in only a handful of AZD1222 recipients. Regions left unmutated in variants are reportedly the target of nearly half of spike-specific TCRs.

The repertoire was sequenced with immunoSEQ multiplex PCR; TCRdb's copy has only in-frame clones and lacks some. The data hold 110,000 to 150,000 clones, with 90% to 95% observed a single time. The sequence came from an adult in good health. Sequencing used peripheral blood, obtained on day 0 of AZD1222 vaccination. The V call is TRBV27, the J call TRBJ2-2, with D possibly being TRBD1 (5 bases). CDR3 nucleotide sequence: TGTGCCAGCAGACTGCCGGACAACGCGAACACCGGGGAGCTGTTTTTT. Protein: CASRLPDNANTGELFF.